Described below is a single T cell receptor beta chain sequence and its context. Its antigen is unidentified. The data are from a study of brain T cells in children with intractable seizures. The CDR3 covers 17 residues. The germline V gene has CDR1 MNHNY and CDR2 SVGAGI (reference sequence). V dropped 5 bases and J dropped 7 bases, with 24 bases sitting between them. Sequenced by immunoSEQ multiplex PCR; TCRdb stores in-frame clones only, minus some. The sample has 70,000 to 85,000 clones; 90% to 95% are singletons. Points from the study as a whole: Pre-surgery blood may have been undersampled, hiding some clones.

Sequenced material: peripheral blood, taken at surgery. This clonotype was obtained from a girl aged 2-10 years with Rasmussen encephalitis and intractable seizures. The rearrangement uses TRBV6-6 and TRBJ1-5; tentative D call: TRBD1 (5 bases). CDR3 sequence: CASSPGGWEVGKQPQHF. The CDR3 DNA sequence: TGTGCCAGCAGTCCTGGGGGTTGGGAAGTCGGGAAACAGCCCCAGCATTTT.